This TCR beta chain came from a study of T-cell memory formation after mild COVID-19. This clonotype was observed a few times. Its antigen remains unknown. Study conclusions and caveats: CD4/CD8 balance characterized clones contracting day 15 to 85, and CD4+ skew characterized later expanders.

Libraries for TCRalpha and TCRbeta carried sample barcodes and unique molecular identifiers via 5'RACE. TCRdb analysed the 5' RACE reads with MiXCR anew, one entry per CDR3 protein. The sample lists a few hundred thousand distinct CDR3 sequences; 7% to 10% were seen once. V trimming: 5 bases; J trimming: 4 bases; junction bases outside the gene matches: 6. Germline V CDR1 and CDR2: SGHVS, FNYEAQ. The CDR3 spans 15 residues. This clonotype was obtained from a man younger than 30 who had mild COVID-19 (a few samples of this study predate the infection). Cell type and time point are not known. The source material was PBMCs or a T cell subset sorted from them (not recorded which). The chain employs TRBV7-6 and TRBJ2-3; 10 positions match TRBD2. CDR3 in DNA: TGTGCCAGCAGCCTTAGCGGGGGGCGGGCAGATACGCAGTATTTT. This sequence encodes CASSLSGGRADTQYF.